The sequence of this TCR beta chain was determined in a study of T-cell memory formation after mild COVID-19. This clonotype was counted ten times or more. What it recognizes is unknown. A read error may account for a junction end that differs from germline. Constant-segment primers were used for 5'RACE, and the resulting TCR alpha and TCR beta cDNA libraries carried sample barcodes and UMIs. MiXCR was run by TCRdb on the 5' RACE reads, yielding one entry per CDR3 protein. The sample yields around 30,000 distinct CDR3 sequences, 10% to 15% seen once. Study-level points and caveats: Clones contracting day 15 to 85 were balanced CD4/CD8; later expanders leaned CD4+. Contracting clones localized mainly to CM and EM when CD4+ and mainly to EMRA when CD8+.

Germline CDR1 is SSHAT and CDR2 is FNYEAQ (reference sequence). There are 15 residues in the CDR3. This sequence joins TRBV7-7 and TRBJ2-6; D ambiguous. The sequenced sample was PBMCs or a T cell subset sorted from them (not recorded which). The receptor was isolated from an adult woman who had mild COVID-19 (a few samples of this study predate the infection). Cell type and time point are not known. For the CDR3, the DNA is TGTGCTAGCAGCTTAGGAACCTCTGGGGCCAACGTCCTGACTTTC. Translating it yields CASSLGTSGANVLTF.